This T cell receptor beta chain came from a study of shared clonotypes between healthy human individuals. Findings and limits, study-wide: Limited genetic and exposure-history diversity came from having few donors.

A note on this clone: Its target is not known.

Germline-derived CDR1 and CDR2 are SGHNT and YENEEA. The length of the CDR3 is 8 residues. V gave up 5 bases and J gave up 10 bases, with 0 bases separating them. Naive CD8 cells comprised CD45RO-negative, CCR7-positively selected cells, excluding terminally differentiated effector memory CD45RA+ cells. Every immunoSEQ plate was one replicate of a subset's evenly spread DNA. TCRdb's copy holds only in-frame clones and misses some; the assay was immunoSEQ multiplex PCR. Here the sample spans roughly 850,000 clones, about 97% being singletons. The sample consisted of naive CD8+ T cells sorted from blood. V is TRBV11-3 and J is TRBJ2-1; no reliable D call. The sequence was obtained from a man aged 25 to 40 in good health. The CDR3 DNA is TGTGCCAGCAGCGAGCAGTTCTTC. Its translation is CASSEQFF. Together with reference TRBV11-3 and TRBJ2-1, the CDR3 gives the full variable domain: EAGVVQSPRYKIIEKKQPVAFWCNPISGHNTLYWYLQNLGQGPELLIRYENEEAVDDSQLPKDRFSAERLKGVDSTLKIQPAELGDSAVYLCASSEQFFGPGTRLTVL.